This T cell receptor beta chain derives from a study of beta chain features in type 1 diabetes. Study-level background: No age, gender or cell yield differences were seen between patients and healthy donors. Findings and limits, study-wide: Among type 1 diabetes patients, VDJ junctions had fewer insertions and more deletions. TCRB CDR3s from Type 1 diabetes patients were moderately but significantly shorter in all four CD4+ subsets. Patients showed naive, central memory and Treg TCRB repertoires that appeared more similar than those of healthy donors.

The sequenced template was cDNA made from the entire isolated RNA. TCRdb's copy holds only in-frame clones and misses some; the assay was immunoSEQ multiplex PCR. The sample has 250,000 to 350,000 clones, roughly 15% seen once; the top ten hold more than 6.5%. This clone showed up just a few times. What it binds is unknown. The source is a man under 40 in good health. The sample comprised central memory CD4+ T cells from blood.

CDR3 in DNA: TGCGCCAGCAGCCAAGATGGGCACCGACCCGGAGAGTTTAACTATGGCTACACCTTC. Its protein product is CASSQDGHRPGEFNYGYTF. The chain employs TRBV4-3 and TRBJ1-2; D gene ambiguous. CDR1 and CDR2 (germline): LGHNA, YSLEER. This CDR3 contains 19 residues. V shed 0 bases and J shed 1 base, with 21 bases lying between them.